The T cell receptor beta chain under discussion was sequenced for a study of early T cells in non-severe SARS-CoV-2 infection. Across the study: Bulk RNA from unsorted whole blood was sequenced; chains were unpaired.

TCRdb reprocessed the 5' RACE reads via MiXCR and lists one record per CDR3 protein. This table has around 80,000 distinct CDR3 sequences, about 13% appearing once. This CDR3 comprises 14 residues. Trimming took off 6 bases at V and 0 bases at J, with 11 bases between the two ends. CDR1 SQVTM and CDR2 ANQGSEA come from the germline V gene. The sequenced sample was whole blood. The genes are TRBV29-1 and TRBJ1-4; no definite D call. The sequence derives from an adult who was a healthcare worker with PCR-confirmed SARS-CoV-2 infection or an uninfected control (not recorded which). The chain's CDR3 is CSVLRTATNEKLFF. The CDR3 DNA sequence: TGCAGCGTCCTCCGGACCGCAACTAATGAAAAACTGTTTTTT.